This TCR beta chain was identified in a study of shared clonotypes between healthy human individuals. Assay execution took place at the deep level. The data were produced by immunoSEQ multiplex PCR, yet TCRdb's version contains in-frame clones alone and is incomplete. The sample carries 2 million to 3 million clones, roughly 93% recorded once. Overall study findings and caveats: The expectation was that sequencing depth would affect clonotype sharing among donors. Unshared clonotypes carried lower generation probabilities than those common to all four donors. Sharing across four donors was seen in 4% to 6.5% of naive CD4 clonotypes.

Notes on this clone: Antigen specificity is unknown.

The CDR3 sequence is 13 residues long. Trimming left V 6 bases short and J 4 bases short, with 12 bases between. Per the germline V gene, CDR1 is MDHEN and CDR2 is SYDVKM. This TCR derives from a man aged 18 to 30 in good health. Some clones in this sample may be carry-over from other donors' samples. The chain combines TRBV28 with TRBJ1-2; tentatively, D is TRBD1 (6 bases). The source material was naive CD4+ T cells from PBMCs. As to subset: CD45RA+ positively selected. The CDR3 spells CASSERGIYGYTF. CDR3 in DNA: TGTGCCAGCAGCGAAAGGGGGATCTATGGCTACACCTTC.